A selection of T cell receptor beta chains follows, all from one sample in a study of blood T cell repertoires in COVID-19. Generated by immunoSEQ multiplex PCR, the TCRdb table keeps only in-frame clones and is missing some. This sample has some 66,000 clones, with over 80% found just once. The source material was peripheral blood. The origin of the receptors is a human donor in a cohort sampled during active COVID-19. CDR3s include the opening cysteine and the closing phenylalanine or tryptophan. The D gene is left open where the match is weak. Some rows mark clone size as missing; the rest say once, few, many or name a class of expanded clone.

len,j_gene,abundance,v_gene,d_gene,CDR3nt,CDR3aa
18,TRBJ2-3,.,TRBV5-1,TRBD2,TGCGCCAGCAGCTTGGATGTCCTAGCGGGAGCTGGGACAGATACGCAGTATTTT,CASSLDVLAGAGTDTQYF
14,TRBJ2-3,.,TRBV19,TRBD1,TGTGCCAGTAACACAGGGGGAGCGGCAGATACGCAGTATTTT,CASNTGGAADTQYF
19,TRBJ2-2,once,TRBV9,.,TGTGCCAGCAGCGCGCAGGATGGACAGGGAGGGAAGAACACCGGGGAGCTGTTTTTT,CASSAQDGQGGKNTGELFF
16,TRBJ2-2,once,TRBV14,TRBD2,TGTGCCAGCAGCCAAGAACTGCCGGGAGGCACCGGGGAGCTGTTTTTT,CASSQELPGGTGELFF
18,TRBJ1-5,.,TRBV19,.,TGTGCCAGTAGTATCGCCAGGACAGACCTATATAGCAATCAGCCCCAGCATTTT,CASSIARTDLYSNQPQHF
18,TRBJ2-7,.,TRBV4-1,TRBD2,TGCGCCAGCAGCCAAGACTGGGGGCTAGCGGGGGGGGTCTACGAGCAGTACTTC,CASSQDWGLAGGVYEQYF
11,TRBJ2-7,.,TRBV30,TRBD1,TGTGCCTGGAAGACAGGGAGAGAGCAGTACTTC,CAWKTGREQYF
17,TRBJ1-1,.,TRBV23-1,TRBD1,TGCGCCAGCAGTCAAATCTCGGGGGACAGGGTTTTCAGGGAAGCTTTCTTT,CASSQISGDRVFREAFF
16,TRBJ1-1,.,TRBV7-8,TRBD1,TGTGCCAGCAGCCAAACAGGGGCCGGAGGGAACACTGAAGCTTTCTTT,CASSQTGAGGNTEAFF
15,TRBJ1-5,few,TRBV6-5,.,TGTGCCAGCAGGAGGGCCAGCGAGCCCGATCAGCCCCAGCATTTT,CASRRASEPDQPQHF
15,TRBJ2-5,.,TRBV2,TRBD2,TGTGCCAGCAGTGTTCAGACTAGCGGGAAAGAGACCCAGTACTTC,CASSVQTSGKETQYF
14,TRBJ2-1,.,TRBV29-1,TRBD1,TGCAGCGTTGGACAGGGGACACACTACAATGAGCAGTTCTTC,CSVGQGTHYNEQFF
15,TRBJ2-3,.,TRBV18,.,TGTGCCAGCTCCCCCTTAGGAGGAGGCACAGATACGCAGTATTTT,CASSPLGGGTDTQYF
14,TRBJ2-7,.,TRBV5-6,TRBD1,TGTGCCAGCAGGGGGACAGGGGGCGGGTACGAGCAGTACTTC,CASRGTGGGYEQYF
14,TRBJ1-3,.,TRBV11-2,.,TGTGCCAGCAGCTTACTGGCTGCCGGAAACACCATATATTTT,CASSLLAAGNTIYF
14,TRBJ1-5,.,TRBV28,.,TGTGCCAGCAGTTTAGGAGACGAAAATCAGCCCCAGCATTTT,CASSLGDENQPQHF
16,TRBJ2-3,.,TRBV19,TRBD2,TGTGCCAGTAGTATAGGTAGCGGGAGATATCAAGATACGCAGTATTTT,CASSIGSGRYQDTQYF
13,TRBJ1-6,.,TRBV6-5,.,TGTGCCAGCAGAGGACTGACAGGCTTGGTCTTCCACTTT,CASRGLTGLVFHF
14,TRBJ1-3,.,TRBV6-2/TRBV6-3,.,TGTGCCAGCAGTTCCCGTGCGGTTGGAAACACCATATATTTT,CASSSRAVGNTIYF
16,TRBJ1-4,.,TRBV6-6,TRBD1,TGTGCCAGCAGCAGGGGGCCGGCAAATGCTAATGAAAAACTGTTTTTT,CASSRGPANANEKLFF
15,TRBJ1-2,.,TRBV4-1,.,TGCGCCAGCAGACGGGAGGGGGGAGCTAACTATGGCTACACCTTC,CASRREGGANYGYTF
16,TRBJ2-7,.,TRBV7-2,TRBD2,TGTGCCAGCAGCTTAGCGACTAGCGGGGGGGGGTACGAGCAGTACTTC,CASSLATSGGGYEQYF
13,TRBJ2-5,.,TRBV11-2,.,TGTGCCAGCACCCCTGCACGGGAAGAGACCCAGTACTTC,CASTPAREETQYF
18,TRBJ2-5,.,TRBV27,.,TGTGCCAGCAGTCCGACCCCTAACAGGGCCTGGTACCAAGAGACCCAGTACTTC,CASSPTPNRAWYQETQYF
18,TRBJ2-7,.,TRBV7-2,TRBD2,TGTGCCAGCAGCTTAGGCCGGCTAGCGGGAGGTAGGTCCTACGAGCAGTACTTC,CASSLGRLAGGRSYEQYF
12,TRBJ2-7,.,TRBV27,.,TGTGCCAGCTCGGGGAACTCCTACGAGCAGTACTTC,CASSGNSYEQYF
16,TRBJ2-2,.,TRBV7-2,.,TGTGCCAGCAGCTTCCGTGGCGGGGGCACCACCGGGGAGCTGTTTTTT,CASSFRGGGTTGELFF
15,TRBJ2-5,.,TRBV11-3,TRBD1,TGTGCCAGCAGCCCCGGACAGGGGGCCGAAGAGACCCAGTACTTC,CASSPGQGAEETQYF
12,TRBJ1-1,.,TRBV3-1/TRBV3-2,.,TGTGCCAGCAGCCAAGCAAAGGGGGATGCTTTCTTT,CASSQAKGDAFF
16,TRBJ2-1,.,TRBV4-2,TRBD1,TGTGCCAGCAGCCAAGCAGGGGGCCAAACCTACAATGAGCAGTTCTTC,CASSQAGGQTYNEQFF
15,TRBJ1-1,.,TRBV2,.,TGTGCCAGCAGCCAACTGCAGGGTGTGGACACTGAAGCTTTCTTT,CASSQLQGVDTEAFF
14,TRBJ1-5,.,TRBV6-6,.,TGTGCCAGCACCCCCCGGGGATACAGCTACCCAGGGCATTTT,CASTPRGYSYPGHF
15,TRBJ2-5,once,TRBV25-1,.,TGTGCCAGCAGTGGACCGCCGGGGATAAAAGAGACCCAGTACTTC,CASSGPPGIKETQYF
12,TRBJ2-3,.,TRBV28,.,TGTGCCAGCTTTGCAGGCACAGATACGCAGTATTTT,CASFAGTDTQYF
13,TRBJ1-6,.,TRBV6-4,.,TGTGCCAGCAGTGACTCGAGCAATTCACCCCTCCACTTT,CASSDSSNSPLHF
16,TRBJ2-7,.,TRBV19,.,TGTGCCAGTAGTATCGCGGGGGGGACAGGTACCTACGAGCAGTACTTC,CASSIAGGTGTYEQYF
16,TRBJ2-5,.,TRBV5-1,.,TGCGCCAGCAGCCCGGTCGGTCTAGCGCCGCAAGAGACCCAGTACTTC,CASSPVGLAPQETQYF
15,TRBJ2-7,.,TRBV13,.,TGTGCCAGCAGCCCACAATGGGGGGACCGGGGCGAGCAGTACTTC,CASSPQWGDRGEQYF